Listed below are T cell receptor beta chains from one sample, sequenced in a study of CD8+ T cells in alopecia areata. Data came from immunoSEQ multiplex PCR; TCRdb stores just in-frame clones and leaves some out. The sample lists 100,000 to 150,000 clones; roughly 58% were seen once. This sample comprised CD8+ T cells sorted from blood, obtained at week 4, from a patient treated with tofacitinib. These receptors were collected from a human donor with alopecia areata. Both conserved end residues are trimmed from each CDR3.

TRBJ1-2 | TRBV7-9 | ASSPISGSLYGYT
TRBJ1-2 | TRBV27 | ASSFGGLGYGYT
TRBJ1-5 | TRBV30 | AWSSGQGSNQPQH
TRBJ2-7 | TRBV4-3 | ASSQEITGLRGEQY
TRBJ2-7 | TRBV5-1 | ASSLAGLHEQY
TRBJ2-5 | TRBV25-1 | ASRGAGDETQY
TRBJ1-1 | TRBV27 | ASSQGSEAF
TRBJ1-4 | TRBV11-2 | ASTQTGNEKLF
TRBJ1-6 | TRBV20-1 | SAHSAGALH
TRBJ2-5 | TRBV27 | ASSSLQGMGETQY
TRBJ2-1 | TRBV29-1 | SVEDLAGGEQF
TRBJ2-1 | TRBV7-9 | ASSPAGTSGNEQF
TRBJ2-7 | TRBV30 | ACQITYEQY
TRBJ1-1 | TRBV30 | AWGGGTEAF
TRBJ2-1 | TRBV5-6 | ASSLDRVYNEQF
TRBJ2-2 | TRBV30 | AWSGGLNTGELF
TRBJ2-1 | TRBV30 | AWSGLAGNEQF
TRBJ1-5 | TRBV2 | ASSRTPNQPQH
TRBJ2-3 | TRBV5-6 | ASSSGTSFTPAQY
TRBJ1-2 | TRBV29-1 | SVEDPGDYGYT